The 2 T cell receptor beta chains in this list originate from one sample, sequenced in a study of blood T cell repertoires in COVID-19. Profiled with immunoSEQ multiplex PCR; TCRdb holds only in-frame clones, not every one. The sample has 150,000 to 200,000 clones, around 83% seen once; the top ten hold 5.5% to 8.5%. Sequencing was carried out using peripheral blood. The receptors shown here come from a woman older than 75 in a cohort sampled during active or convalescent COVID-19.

The CDR3 region is CASRERGGRDTQYF. CDR3 sequence (DNA): TGTGCCAGTCGAGAGCGGGGGGGCCGAGATACGCAGTATTTT. This chain links TRBV27 with TRBJ2-3; TRBD2 matches at 10 bases. The V gene end was trimmed by 9 bases and the J gene end by 5 bases; junction bases not matched to a gene: 8. The germline CDR1 and CDR2 sequences are MNHEY and SMNVEV (reference sequence). The CDR3 has 14 residues.

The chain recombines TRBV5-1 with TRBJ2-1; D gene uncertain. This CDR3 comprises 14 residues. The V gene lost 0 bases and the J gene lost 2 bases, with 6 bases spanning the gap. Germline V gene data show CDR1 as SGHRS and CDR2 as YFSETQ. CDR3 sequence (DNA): TGCGCCAGCAGCTTGGCACAGACCTACAATGAGCAGTTCTTC. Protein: CASSLAQTYNEQFF.